The T cell receptor beta chain under discussion was sequenced for a study of T-cell memory formation after mild COVID-19 (dated by TCRdb to 2020 to 2022). Context from the whole study: TCR sequence clusters from the two donors were found to be largely donor specific. The cohort was made up of two young adult volunteers, one female and one male, who were previously healthy. Longitudinal TCRalpha and TCRbeta repertoire sequencing tracked T-cell clones expanding and contracting after mild COVID-19 in a couple of donors. The full study reports these points: Whether the second-wave clones peaking on day 37 were SARS-CoV-2 specific was not confirmed. Only two mild cases were covered by the study, and larger cohorts that include severe cases with pre-infection samples were considered necessary. Contracting CD4+ clones appeared mostly in the CM and EM memory subsets, whereas CD8+ clones were enriched in EMRA. Clones that contracted from day 15 to 85 showed balanced CD4/CD8 phenotypes, whereas a second wave of clones that expanded from day 15 to 37 leaned towards CD4+. Some responding clones were detected in pre-infection memory, which suggested that pre-existing cross-reactive memory T cells had joined the SARS-CoV-2 response.

V has 6 bases trimmed and J has 0 bases trimmed; junction bases matching no gene number 8. The CDR3 spans 16 residues, from the cysteine through the phenylalanine. Just the 48-base CDR3 DNA is kept, in frame starting at base 1. Per the germline V gene, SGHTA is the CDR1 and FQGNSA is the CDR2. Ficoll-Paque density gradient centrifugation was used to isolate PBMCs. Of note for this clonotype: No antigen is known for it. Base-call qualities are not available, and no considerably larger clone is one nucleotide away.

TCRdb lists the instrument as Illumina NovaSeq 6000. TCRalpha and TCRbeta cDNA libraries were built by 5'RACE with constant-segment primers, adding sample barcodes and unique molecular identifiers. RNA was extracted from every sample with Trizol reagent. Amplification of the libraries took two PCR steps, and the second step added a second sample barcode plus Illumina TruSeq adapters. Libraries were sequenced on an Illumina NovaSeq with 2 x 150 bp paired-end reads. Regarding the original processing steps: With migec v1.2.7, reads were demultiplexed and then collapsed into UMI-guided consensus sequences. Using mixcr v2.1.11, the UMI consensuses were aligned to TRA and TRB V and J templates and assembled into clonotypes. A clonotype was counted as expanded or contracted only if both edgeR and NoisET called the change significant, with noise models trained on biological replicates. For edgeR calls, a false discovery rate-adjusted p below 0.01 and a log2 fold-change threshold of 1 were applied. As an exploratory analysis of dynamics, max-normalized trajectories of the 1000 most abundant clonotypes were examined with PCA combined with hierarchical clustering. Separately sequenced CD4+ and CD8+ repertoires were used to assign the CD4 or CD8 phenotype of responding clones. TCRdb ran its own pipeline on the public reads, namely fastp trimming at Q25 and MiXCR clone calling, and kept in-frame beta chains. Every entry covers one CDR3 protein and lists the most common genes and DNA from its rows. It is TCRdb's table, rather than the study itself, that gives the V and J calls and clone size. Within this sample are roughly 450,000 distinct CDR3 sequences, with 15% to 20% of them counted one time only. Together, the top ten hold approximately 13% of the sample.

The clonotype comes from an adult woman who had mild COVID-19 (a few samples of this study predate the infection). The sample titles of this study are shuffled in the database, so cell type and time point are left out; the donor was told from shared clones. The V and J genes are TRBV7-2 and TRBJ1-1, and 9 junctional nucleotides match TRBD1. Sequenced material: PBMCs or a T cell subset sorted from them (not recorded which). The DNA reads TGTGCCAGCAGGACCGGGACAGGGATCCTGAACACTGAAGCTTTCTTT. Its protein is CASRTGTGILNTEAFF.